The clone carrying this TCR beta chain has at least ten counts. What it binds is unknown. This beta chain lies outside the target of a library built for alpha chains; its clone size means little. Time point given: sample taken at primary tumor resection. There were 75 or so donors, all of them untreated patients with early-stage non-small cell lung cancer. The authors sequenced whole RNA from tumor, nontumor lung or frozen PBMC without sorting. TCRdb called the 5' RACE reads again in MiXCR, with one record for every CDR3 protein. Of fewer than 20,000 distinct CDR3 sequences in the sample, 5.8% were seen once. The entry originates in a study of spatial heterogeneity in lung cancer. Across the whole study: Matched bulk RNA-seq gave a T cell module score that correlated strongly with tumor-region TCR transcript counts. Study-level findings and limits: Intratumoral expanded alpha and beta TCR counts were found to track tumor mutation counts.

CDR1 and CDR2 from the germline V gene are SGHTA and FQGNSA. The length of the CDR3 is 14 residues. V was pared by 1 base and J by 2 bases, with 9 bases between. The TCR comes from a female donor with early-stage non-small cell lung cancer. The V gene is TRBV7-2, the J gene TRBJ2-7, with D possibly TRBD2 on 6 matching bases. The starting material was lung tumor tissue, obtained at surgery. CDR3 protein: CASSLGLATYEQYF. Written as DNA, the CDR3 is TGTGCCAGCAGCTTAGGTCTAGCGACCTACGAGCAGTACTTC. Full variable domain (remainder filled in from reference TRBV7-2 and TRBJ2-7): GAGVSQSPSNKVTEKGKDVELRCDPISGHTALYWYRQSLGQGLEFLIYFQGNSAPDKSGLPSDRFSAERTGGSVSTLTIQRTQQEDSAVYLCASSLGLATYEQYFGPGTRLTVT.